A single sample is the source of the 28 T cell receptor beta chains below, sequenced in a study of blood T cell repertoires in COVID-19. Generated by immunoSEQ multiplex PCR, the TCRdb table keeps only in-frame clones and is missing some. The sample lists 200,000 or so clones, about 88% occurring once. Sample: peripheral blood. These receptors all stem from a woman aged 60 to 75 with acute or convalescent COVID-19.

V gene TRBV11-2 combines with J gene TRBJ1-6; D remains ambiguous. CDR3 length: 15 residues. The V and J ends lost 6 bases and 16 bases respectively, with 25 bases between them. Germline V gene data show CDR1 as SGHAT and CDR2 as FQNNGV. The DNA for the CDR3 is TGTGCCAGCAGAACCCAACGGGGTAATTCACCCCAACTCCACTTT. Its protein product is CASRTQRGNSPQLHF.

This clone was recorded many times. Other DNA sequences in this specimen translate into the identical CDR3. The chain joins TRBV24-1 to TRBJ2-1; D possibly corresponds to TRBD2 (6 bases). From germline, CDR1 is KGHDR and CDR2 SFDVKD. This CDR3 region has 16 residues. The V gene lost 2 bases and the J gene lost 0 bases, with 10 bases spanning the gap. For the CDR3, the DNA is TGTGCCACCAGTGATTCTAGCGCTTACTCCTACAATGAGCAGTTCTTC. Amino acid sequence: CATSDSSAYSYNEQFF.

This chain connects TRBV4-1 to TRBJ1-6; the D gene is possibly TRBD1 (5 bases). Per germline, CDR1 MGHRA and CDR2 YSYEKL. This CDR3 region has 17 residues. V was trimmed by 1 base and J by 4 bases, leaving 14 bases between them. The CDR3 region is CASSQVDRTAYNSPLHF. The CDR3 nucleotides are TGCGCCAGCAGCCAAGTCGACAGAACAGCTTATAATTCACCCCTCCACTTT.

The chain joins TRBV12-3 or TRBV12-4 to TRBJ1-1; D is unresolved. The CDR3 consists of 12 residues. Trimming shortened V by 5 bases and J by 3 bases, and 7 bases separated the two germline ends. The CDR3 nucleotides are TGTGCCAGCAGTCGACGGGACACTGAAGCTTTCTTT. Amino acid sequence: CASSRRDTEAFF.

The chain employs TRBV7-6 and TRBJ1-6; 7 bases are shared with TRBD1. The ends lost 5 bases at V and 7 bases at J; junction bases unmatched: 8. Germline CDR1 reads SGHVS; CDR2 reads FNYEAQ. The CDR3 length is 15 residues. CDR3 loop: CASSPQTGLNSPLHF. The CDR3 coding sequence is TGTGCCAGCAGCCCGCAGACAGGGCTAAATTCACCCCTCCACTTT.

The V call is TRBV29-1, the J call TRBJ1-5; 9 bases map to TRBD1. CDR1 and CDR2 from the germline V gene are SQVTM and ANQGSEA. After removal of 5 bases from V and 1 base from J, the junction contained 3 bases not matched to a gene. The CDR3 sequence is 14 residues long. CDR3 sequence (DNA): TGCAGCGTTTTGACAGGGGGAAGCAATCAGCCCCAGCATTTT. Translation: CSVLTGGSNQPQHF.

This clone was detected a few times. The chain couples TRBV6-2 or TRBV6-3 to TRBJ1-5; 7 bases are a match to TRBD1. The CDR3 is 14 residues long. Germline V gene lookup returns CDR1 MNHEY and CDR2 SVGEGT. Germline trimming cut 6 bases from V and 3 bases from J; bases unmatched to any gene: 5. The CDR3 DNA follows: TGTGCCAGCAGCACCACAGGGGACAATCAGCCCCAGCATTTT. Translated, it gives CASSTTGDNQPQHF.

The genes are TRBV9 and TRBJ1-4; TRBD1 is a possible D gene (5 bases). The CDR3 runs to 15 residues. Per the germline V gene, CDR1 is SGDLS and CDR2 is YYNGEE. V dropped 0 bases and J dropped 3 bases, with 9 bases sitting between them. The CDR3 spells CASSVAQGSNEKLFF. The CDR3 DNA reads as TGTGCCAGCAGCGTAGCTCAGGGATCTAATGAAAAACTGTTTTTT.

The gene calls are TRBV6-1 and TRBJ2-1; 13 bases are a match to TRBD2. V trimming: 2 bases; J trimming: 5 bases; junction bases outside the gene matches: 6. This CDR3 has 17 residues. CDR1 and CDR2 (germline): MNHNS, SASEGT. The CDR3 loop is CASSEPILAGGHNEQFF. CDR3 bases: TGTGCCAGCAGTGAACCGATACTAGCGGGGGGGCACAATGAGCAGTTCTTC.

The V call is TRBV19, the J call TRBJ2-3; TRBD1 or TRBD2 may be the D gene (7 bases each). V was shortened by 6 bases and J by 1 base, with 14 bases between the two germline ends. The CDR3 runs to 15 residues. CDR1 is LNHDA and CDR2 is SQIVND in the germline V gene (reference sequence). CDR3 nucleotides: TGTGCCAGTAGGATACAGGGGAGGGGCACAGATACGCAGTATTTT. This gives the protein CASRIQGRGTDTQYF.

The V and J genes are TRBV7-6 and TRBJ1-6; 8 bases fit TRBD1. V trimming: 3 bases; J trimming: 0 bases; junction bases outside the gene matches: 4. The germline V gene has CDR1 SGHVS and CDR2 FNYEAQ. The CDR3 is made up of 17 amino acids. CDR3 sequence: CASSLGQAFSYNSPLHF. The CDR3 DNA is TGTGCCAGCAGCTTGGGACAGGCGTTCTCCTATAATTCACCCCTCCACTTT.

Concerning this clone: The junction and the germline gene differ at one end; a read error may be behind it. This chain links TRBV7-7 with TRBJ2-3; 11 nucleotides line up with TRBD2. CDR3 length: 15 residues. From germline, CDR1 is SSHAT and CDR2 FNYEAQ (reference sequence). The CDR3 DNA reads TGTGCTAGCAGTCCTAGCGGGGGGAACACAGATACGCAGTATTTT. It specifies CASSPSGGNTDTQYF.

The genes are TRBV10-3 and TRBJ2-2, with D perhaps matching TRBD1 (5 bases). There are 14 residues in the CDR3. V was pared by 3 bases and J by 2 bases, with 7 bases between. Per germline, CDR1 ENHRY and CDR2 SYGVKD. CDR3 in amino acids: CAISERGNTGELFF. CDR3 bases: TGTGCCATCAGTGAAAGGGGAAACACCGGGGAGCTGTTTTTT.

The chain is built from TRBV2 and TRBJ1-3; D gene unclear. V was pared by 1 base and J by 7 bases, with 14 bases between. CDR3 length equals 15 residues. The V gene's germline CDR1 is SNHLY and CDR2 FYNNEI. CDR3: CASSEVGRGQNTIYF. CDR3 in DNA: TGTGCCAGCAGTGAAGTCGGAAGAGGGCAGAACACCATATATTTT.

V usage is TRBV14 and J usage is TRBJ2-7, with TRBD1 identical over 8 bases. Germline-derived CDR1 and CDR2 are SGHDN and FVKESK. V gave up 3 bases and J gave up 3 bases; unmatched junction bases: 4. The length of the CDR3 is 14 residues. CDR3 nucleotide sequence: TGTGCCAGCAGCCAGGGACAGGAGGGCTACGAGCAGTACTTC. Encoded protein: CASSQGQEGYEQYF. Full variable domain (rest looked up from reference TRBV14 and TRBJ2-7): EAGVTQFPSHSVIEKGQTVTLRCDPISGHDNLYWYRRVMGKEIKFLLHFVKESKQDESGMPNNRFLAERTGGTYSTLKVQPAELEDSGVYFCASSQGQEGYEQYFGPGTRLTVT.

The chain combines TRBV5-4 with TRBJ2-3; perhaps TRBD1 as D (6 bases). The CDR3 sequence is 17 residues long. Germline CDR1 SGHNT, CDR2 YYREEE (reference sequence). Trimming took 2 bases from V and 2 from J, leaving 18 bases between them. The CDR3 loop is CASSLKGHRAFTDTQYF. The DNA for the CDR3 is TGTGCCAGCAGCTTAAAGGGACATAGGGCCTTCACAGATACGCAGTATTTT.

The DNA of the CDR3 is TGTGCCAGCTCGCCTGTGGACAGCTCTAATTCACCCCTCCACTTT. Protein product: CASSPVDSSNSPLHF. The J gene is TRBJ1-6, the V gene TRBV18; D perhaps matches TRBD1 (6 bases). The ends were cut back, 6 bases at V and 6 bases at J, with 15 bases in the middle. Germline V gene data show CDR1 as KGHSH and CDR2 as LQKENI. The CDR3 is 15 residues long.

This clone showed up just a few times. The chain combines TRBV29-1 with TRBJ2-3; D may be TRBD2 (6 bases). The germline CDR1 and CDR2 sequences are SQVTM and ANQGSEA. With 4 bases removed from V and 2 bases from J, the gap between germline ends came to 16 bases. The CDR3 length is 15 residues. The CDR3 region is CSVVSGSGNTDTQYF. The DNA of the CDR3 is TGCAGCGTTGTCTCAGGTAGCGGAAACACAGATACGCAGTATTTT.

This clone was observed once. The V call is TRBV6-2 or TRBV6-3, the J call TRBJ2-7; 9 bases match TRBD1. Germline V gene data show CDR1 as MNHEY and CDR2 as SVGEGT. The CDR3 runs to 14 residues. With 4 bases clipped from V and 2 bases from J, the junction kept 3 bases outside the gene matches. The DNA of the CDR3 is TGTGCCAGCAGTTCCGGGACAGGGACCTACGAGCAGTACTTC. Encoded protein: CASSSGTGTYEQYF.

The chain is built from TRBV5-1 and TRBJ2-7; 7 nucleotides match TRBD2. Trimming at V came to 1 base and at J to 5 bases, leaving 6 bases not matched to a gene. The length of the CDR3 is 14 residues. Looked up from germline, CDR1 is SGHRS and CDR2 is YFSETQ. The CDR3 protein is CASSLKAGVNEQYF. The CDR3, as DNA: TGCGCCAGCAGCTTGAAGGCGGGAGTCAACGAGCAGTACTTC.

This clone was counted between two and nine times. The rearrangement uses TRBV13 and TRBJ2-5, with TRBD2 identical over 12 bases. Germline-derived CDR1 and CDR2 are PRHDT and FYEKMQ (reference sequence). The ends lost 5 bases at V and 2 bases at J; junction bases unmatched: 6. The CDR3 has 16 amino acids. DNA for the CDR3: TGTGCCAGCAGCCATCCCGGACTAGCGGGACAAGAGACCCAGTACTTC. Its translation is CASSHPGLAGQETQYF. The full variable domain, rest sourced from reference TRBV13 and TRBJ2-5, is AAGVIQSPRHLIKEKRETATLKCYPIPRHDTVYWYQQGPGQDPQFLISFYEKMQSDKGSIPDRFSAQQFSDYHSELNMSSLELGDSALYFCASSHPGLAGQETQYFGPGTRLLVL.

This clone was picked up one time. The chain carries TRBV19 and TRBJ2-3; 9 positions agree with TRBD2. V trimming: 4 bases; J trimming: 1 base; junction bases outside the gene matches: 9. The CDR3 has 17 amino acids. From germline, CDR1 is LNHDA and CDR2 SQIVND (reference sequence). This CDR3 is CASSNATRTSGTDTQYF. Here the CDR3 DNA reads TGTGCCAGTAGTAACGCTACCCGGACTAGCGGCACAGATACGCAGTATTTT.

The genes are TRBV27 and TRBJ2-7, with D possibly TRBD1 on 5 matching bases. The CDR3 is 13 amino acids. V gave up 6 bases and J gave up 7 bases, with 16 bases separating them. Looked up from germline, CDR1 is MNHEY and CDR2 is SMNVEV (reference sequence). The CDR3 here is CASSFAPTVEQYF. The CDR3, as DNA: TGTGCCAGCAGCTTCGCCCCGACAGTTGAGCAGTACTTC.

The genes are TRBV19 and TRBJ1-3; D perhaps matches TRBD1 (6 bases). With 0 bases removed from V and 0 bases from J, the gap between germline ends came to 9 bases. Germline V gene lookup returns CDR1 LNHDA and CDR2 SQIVND (reference sequence). This CDR3 spans 16 amino acids. The CDR3 loop reads CASSIDGDNSGNTIYF. The CDR3 nucleotides read TGTGCCAGTAGTATAGATGGGGACAACTCTGGAAACACCATATATTTT.

The CDR3: CASSDLRDRVNTGELFF. DNA for the CDR3: TGTGCCAGCAGTGACTTGAGGGACAGGGTGAACACCGGGGAGCTGTTTTTT. The J gene is TRBJ2-2, the V gene TRBV6-1, with TRBD1 matching over 9 bases. The CDR3 contains 17 residues. Germline V gene lookup returns CDR1 MNHNS and CDR2 SASEGT. With 3 bases clipped from V and 1 base from J, the junction kept 6 bases outside the gene matches.

The chain is built from TRBV3-1 (or the pseudogene TRBV3-2) and TRBJ1-6; D may be TRBD1 (5 bases). Trimming took off 1 base at V and 14 bases at J, with 21 bases between the two ends. The CDR3 has 16 amino acids. The germline CDR1 and CDR2 sequences are LGHDT and YNNKEL (reference sequence). In DNA form, the CDR3 reads TGTGCCAGCAGCCAAGGGGCAGGGCGCATCCGGTCGTCCCTCCACTTT. Amino acid sequence: CASSQGAGRIRSSLHF.

The V gene is TRBV18, the J gene TRBJ2-1; 7 bases fit TRBD2. V was pared by 5 bases and J by 3 bases, with 13 bases of the junction left unmatched. This CDR3 has 17 amino acids. Germline V gene sequence: CDR1 KGHSH, CDR2 LQKENI. The CDR3 is CASSVSGLGSIYNEQFF. The CDR3 coding sequence is TGTGCCAGCTCAGTTTCTGGACTAGGCTCTATCTACAATGAGCAGTTCTTC.

This clone was seen a handful of times. The CDR3 DNA sequence: TGTGCCAGTAGTCCCGGAGGGATAAAACTGTTTTTT. It specifies CASSPGGIKLFF. V and J are TRBV19 and TRBJ1-4; D is unclear. CDR1 is LNHDA, CDR2 SQIVND, per germline (reference sequence). This CDR3 has 12 amino acids. With 5 bases removed from V and 10 bases from J, the gap between germline ends came to 11 bases.